This TCR beta chain was captured in a study of Tregs in tolerant kidney transplant recipients. The study's findings and limits: The small number of patients limits these findings pending further validation.

CD4+CD25+CD127- Tregs, CD4+CD25- non-Tregs, CD4 and CD8 cells were sorted. Assay: immunoSEQ multiplex PCR; the TCRdb copy retains only in-frame clones and omits some. In the table there are under 300,000 clones, more than 65% of which are singletons. As concerns this clone: Its antigen is unidentified.

The CDR3 is 14 residues long. V dropped 9 bases and J dropped 4 bases, with 17 bases sitting between them. In germline, CDR1 is SGHRS, CDR2 YFSETQ. This receptor was taken from a human donor in good health. Sequenced sample: CD4+ T cells from blood. The chain employs TRBV5-1 and TRBJ2-1; D remains ambiguous. CDR3 loop: CATHDGQPYNEQFF. DNA of the CDR3: TGCGCCACCCACGATGGGCAGCCTTACAATGAGCAGTTCTTC. Complete variable domain (other parts from reference TRBV5-1 and TRBJ2-1): KAGVTQTPRYLIKTRGQQVTLSCSPISGHRSVSWYQQTPGQGLQFLFEYFSETQRNKGNFPGRFSGRQFSNSRSEMNVSTLELGDSALYLCATHDGQPYNEQFFGPGTRLTVL.